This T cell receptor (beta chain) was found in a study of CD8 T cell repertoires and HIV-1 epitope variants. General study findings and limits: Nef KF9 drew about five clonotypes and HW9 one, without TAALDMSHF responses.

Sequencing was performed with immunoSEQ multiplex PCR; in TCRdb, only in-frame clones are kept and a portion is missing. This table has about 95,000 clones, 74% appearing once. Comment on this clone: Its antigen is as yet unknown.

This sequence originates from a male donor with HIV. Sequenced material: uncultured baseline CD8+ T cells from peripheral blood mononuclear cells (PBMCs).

CDR3 protein: CASSRRREFHISRYGYTF. CDR3 DNA: TGTGCCAGCTCACGACGTAGGGAATTCCATATCAGCCGCTATGGCTACACCTTC. The chain links TRBV18 to TRBJ1-2; no clear D. Germline values: CDR1 KGHSH, CDR2 LQKENI. The CDR3 has 18 amino acids. With 4 bases removed from V and 4 bases from J, the gap between germline ends came to 25 bases.